This T cell receptor (beta chain) was sequenced for a study of T cells in localized non-small cell lung cancer. TCRdb keeps only in-frame clones here, not all; method: immunoSEQ multiplex PCR. Counted here are about 77,000 clones, 88% occurring once; the ten biggest clones make up about 20%. Broader study findings: Multi-region tumor sequencing was not done, so intratumor heterogeneity could not be excluded. Of the top 100 tumor clones, median approximately 60 were in adjacent lung, over 25 among its top 100. Longer overall survival associated with higher blood T cell density; shorter survival with higher adjacent-lung clonality. Maximal T cell clonality occurred in uninvolved adjacent lung, with tumor ranking below it.

In regard to this clone: What it recognizes is unknown.

The CDR3 runs to 16 residues. Germline V gene lookup returns CDR1 SNHLY and CDR2 FYNNEI. Trimming pared 2 bases from V and 1 base from J, leaving 12 bases between. This sample comprised peripheral blood, obtained before any cancer treatment. The source is a woman aged 40-69 years with stage I squamous cell lung carcinoma. The chain joins TRBV2 to TRBJ2-1, with D maybe TRBD2 (6 bases). The DNA of the CDR3 is TGTGCCAGCAGTGAAATGGGGGGAATTTCCTACAATGAGCAGTTCTTC. The encoded protein is CASSEMGGISYNEQFF. Using reference TRBV2 and TRBJ2-1 for the parts outside the CDR3, the full variable domain is EPEVTQTPSHQVTQMGQEVILRCVPISNHLYFYWYRQILGQKVEFLVSFYNNEISEKSEIFDDQFSVERPDGSNFTLKIRSTKLEDSAMYFCASSEMGGISYNEQFFGPGTRLTVL.